This T cell receptor beta chain was sequenced in a study of OX40 agonist ivuxolimab in advanced cancers. Sequencing was performed with immunoSEQ multiplex PCR; in TCRdb, only in-frame clones are kept and a portion is missing. The sample comprises 75,000 to 100,000 clones, under 90% of which are singletons, and around 5% rests with the top ten. In regard to this clone: Its cognate antigen is unknown.

Points from the study as a whole: Among T cells, CD8+ cells averaged more expanded clones than CD4+ cells.

Germline V CDR1 and CDR2: SGHTA, FQGNSA. V lost 5 bases and J lost 0, with 6 bases in between. There are 13 residues in the CDR3. Material: CD4+ or CD8+ T cells sorted from blood, obtained in a trial of the OX40 agonist ivuxolimab. The source of this sequence is an adult with an advanced solid tumor such as melanoma, head and neck, liver or kidney cancer. V and J are TRBV7-2 and TRBJ2-3; no reliable D call. CDR3 nucleotides: TGTGCCAGCAGCGAGGCTAGCACAGATACGCAGTATTTT. It codes for CASSEASTDTQYF. The whole variable domain, filled in from reference TRBV7-2 and TRBJ2-3, reads GAGVSQSPSNKVTEKGKDVELRCDPISGHTALYWYRQSLGQGLEFLIYFQGNSAPDKSGLPSDRFSAERTGGSVSTLTIQRTQQEDSAVYLCASSEASTDTQYFGPGTRLTVL.